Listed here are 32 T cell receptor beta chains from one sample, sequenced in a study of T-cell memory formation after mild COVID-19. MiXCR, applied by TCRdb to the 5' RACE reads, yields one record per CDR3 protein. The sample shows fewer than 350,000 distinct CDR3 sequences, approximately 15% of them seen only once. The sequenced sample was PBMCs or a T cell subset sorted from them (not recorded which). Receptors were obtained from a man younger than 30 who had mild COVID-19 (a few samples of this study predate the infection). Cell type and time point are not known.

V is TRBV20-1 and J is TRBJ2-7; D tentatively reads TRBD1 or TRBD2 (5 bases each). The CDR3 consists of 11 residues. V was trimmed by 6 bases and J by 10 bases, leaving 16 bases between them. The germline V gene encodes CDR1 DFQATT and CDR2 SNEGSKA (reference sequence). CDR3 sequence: CSASQGPEQYF. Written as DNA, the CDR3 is TGCAGTGCGTCGCAGGGACCGGAACAGTACTTC.

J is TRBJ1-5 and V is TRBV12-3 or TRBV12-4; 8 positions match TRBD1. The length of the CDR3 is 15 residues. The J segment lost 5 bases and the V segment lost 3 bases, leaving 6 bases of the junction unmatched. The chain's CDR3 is CASSFQGAGDQPQHF. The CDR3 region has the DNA TGTGCCAGCAGTTTTCAGGGGGCGGGCGATCAGCCCCAGCATTTT.

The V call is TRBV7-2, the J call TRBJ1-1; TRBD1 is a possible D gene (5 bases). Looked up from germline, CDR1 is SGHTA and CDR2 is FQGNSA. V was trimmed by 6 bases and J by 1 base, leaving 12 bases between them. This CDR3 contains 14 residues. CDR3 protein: CASRTQGGNTEAFF. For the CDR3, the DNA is TGTGCCAGCAGGACTCAGGGAGGGAACACTGAAGCTTTCTTT. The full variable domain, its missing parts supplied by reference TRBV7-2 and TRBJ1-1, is GAGVSQSPSNKVTEKGKDVELRCDPISGHTALYWYRQSLGQGLEFLIYFQGNSAPDKSGLPSDRFSAERTGGSVSTLTIQRTQQEDSAVYLCASRTQGGNTEAFFGQGTRLTVV.

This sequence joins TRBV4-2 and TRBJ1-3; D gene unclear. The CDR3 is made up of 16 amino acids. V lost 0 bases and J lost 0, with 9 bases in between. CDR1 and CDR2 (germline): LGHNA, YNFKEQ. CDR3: CASSQDLWGSGNTIYF. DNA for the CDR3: TGTGCCAGCAGCCAAGATCTTTGGGGCTCTGGAAACACCATATATTTT.

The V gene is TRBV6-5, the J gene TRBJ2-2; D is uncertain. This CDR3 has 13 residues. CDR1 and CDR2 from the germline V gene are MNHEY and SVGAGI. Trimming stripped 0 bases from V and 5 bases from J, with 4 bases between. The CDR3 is CASSYSETGELFF. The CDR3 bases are TGTGCCAGCAGTTACTCAGAGACCGGGGAGCTGTTTTTT.

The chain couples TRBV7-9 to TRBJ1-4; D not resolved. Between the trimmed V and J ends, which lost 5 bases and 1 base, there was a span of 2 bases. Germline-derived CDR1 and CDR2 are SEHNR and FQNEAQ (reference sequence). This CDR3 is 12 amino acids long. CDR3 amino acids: CASSQTNEKLFF. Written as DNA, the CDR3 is TGTGCCAGCAGCCAAACTAATGAAAAACTGTTTTTT.

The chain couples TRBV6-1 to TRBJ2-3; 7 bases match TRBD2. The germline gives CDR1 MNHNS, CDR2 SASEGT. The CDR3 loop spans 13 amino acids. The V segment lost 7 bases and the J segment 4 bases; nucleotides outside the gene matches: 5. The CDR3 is CASTGLEADTQYF. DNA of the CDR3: TGTGCCAGCACCGGACTAGAGGCAGATACGCAGTATTTT.

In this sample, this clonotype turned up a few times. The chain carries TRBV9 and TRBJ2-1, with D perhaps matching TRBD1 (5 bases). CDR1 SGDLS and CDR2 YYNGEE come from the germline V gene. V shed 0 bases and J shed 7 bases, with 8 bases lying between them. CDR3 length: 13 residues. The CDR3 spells CASSVGRENEQFF. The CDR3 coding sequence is TGTGCCAGCAGCGTAGGCAGGGAAAATGAGCAGTTCTTC.

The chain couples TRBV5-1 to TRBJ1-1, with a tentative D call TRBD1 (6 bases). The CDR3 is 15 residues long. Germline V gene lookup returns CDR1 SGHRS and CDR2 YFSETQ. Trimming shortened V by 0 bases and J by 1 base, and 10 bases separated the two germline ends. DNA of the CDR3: TGCGCCAGCAGCTTGGGGGGGGCAAGGAACACTGAAGCTTTCTTT. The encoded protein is CASSLGGARNTEAFF.

This chain's CDR3 is CASRETGGNTQPQHF. CDR3 nucleotide sequence: TGTGCCAGCAGGGAAACAGGGGGTAATACTCAGCCCCAGCATTTT. The chain combines TRBV6-5 with TRBJ1-5; TRBD1 matches 8 bases. Germline values: CDR1 MNHEY, CDR2 SVGAGI. The junction had 10 bases not matched to a gene; V was cut back by 6 bases and J by 6 bases. The CDR3 is 15 residues long.

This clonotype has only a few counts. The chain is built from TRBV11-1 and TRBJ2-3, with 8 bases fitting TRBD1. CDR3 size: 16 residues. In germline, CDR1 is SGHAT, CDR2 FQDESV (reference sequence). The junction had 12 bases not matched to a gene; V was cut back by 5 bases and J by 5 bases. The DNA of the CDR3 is TGTGCCAGCAGCGACAGGGGTTCGATGCAGGGAGATACGCAGTATTTT. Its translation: CASSDRGSMQGDTQYF.

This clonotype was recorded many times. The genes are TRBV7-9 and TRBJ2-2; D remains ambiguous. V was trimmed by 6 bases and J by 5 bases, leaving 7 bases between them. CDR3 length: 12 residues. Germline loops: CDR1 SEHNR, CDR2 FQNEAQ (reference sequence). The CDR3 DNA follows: TGTGCCAGCAGAGGGTCAACCGGGGAGCTGTTTTTT. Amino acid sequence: CASRGSTGELFF.

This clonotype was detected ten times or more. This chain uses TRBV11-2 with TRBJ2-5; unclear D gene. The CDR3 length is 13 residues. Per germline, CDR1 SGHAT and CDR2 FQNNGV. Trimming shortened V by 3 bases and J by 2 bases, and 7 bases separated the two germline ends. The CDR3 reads CASSLRPQETQYF. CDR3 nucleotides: TGTGCCAGCAGCTTGAGGCCACAAGAGACCCAGTACTTC.

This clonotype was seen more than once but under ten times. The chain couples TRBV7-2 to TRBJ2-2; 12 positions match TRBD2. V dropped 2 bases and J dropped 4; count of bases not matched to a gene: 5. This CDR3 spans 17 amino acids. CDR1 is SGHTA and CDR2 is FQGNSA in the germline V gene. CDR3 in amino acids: CASSLLAGGPSTGELFF. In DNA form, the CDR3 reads TGTGCCAGCAGCTTACTAGCGGGGGGGCCCAGCACCGGGGAGCTGTTTTTT.

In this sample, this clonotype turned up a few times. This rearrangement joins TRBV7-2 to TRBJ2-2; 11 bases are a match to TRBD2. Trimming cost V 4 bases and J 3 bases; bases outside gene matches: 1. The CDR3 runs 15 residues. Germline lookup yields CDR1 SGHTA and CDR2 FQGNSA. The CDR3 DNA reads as TGTGCCAGCAGCTCGGGACTAGCGGACACCGGGGAGCTGTTTTTT. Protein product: CASSSGLADTGELFF.

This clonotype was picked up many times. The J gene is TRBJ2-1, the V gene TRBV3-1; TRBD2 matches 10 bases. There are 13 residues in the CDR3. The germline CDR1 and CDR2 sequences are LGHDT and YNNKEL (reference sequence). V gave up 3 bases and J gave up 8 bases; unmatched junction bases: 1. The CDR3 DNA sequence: TGTGCCAGCAGCCAGAGCGGGGGGGATGAGCAGTTCTTC. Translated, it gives CASSQSGGDEQFF.

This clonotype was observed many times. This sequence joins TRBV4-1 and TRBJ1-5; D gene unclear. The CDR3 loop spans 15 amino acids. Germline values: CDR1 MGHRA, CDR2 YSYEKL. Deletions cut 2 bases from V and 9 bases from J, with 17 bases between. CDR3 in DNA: TGCGCCAGCAGCCAACCGGACTCCGGTCCGGGGCCCCAGCATTTT. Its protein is CASSQPDSGPGPQHF.

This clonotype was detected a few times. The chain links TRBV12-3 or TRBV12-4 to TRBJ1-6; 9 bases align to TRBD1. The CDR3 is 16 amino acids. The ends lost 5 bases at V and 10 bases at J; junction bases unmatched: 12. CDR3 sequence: CASSPQGARVGSPLHF. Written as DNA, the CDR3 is TGTGCCAGCAGTCCACAGGGGGCGCGGGTAGGGTCACCCCTCCACTTT.

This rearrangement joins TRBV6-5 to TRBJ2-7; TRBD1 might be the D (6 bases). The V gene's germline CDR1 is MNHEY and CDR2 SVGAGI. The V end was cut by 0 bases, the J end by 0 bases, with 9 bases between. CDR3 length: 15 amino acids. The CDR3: CASSYSADSSYEQYF. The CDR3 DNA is TGTGCCAGCAGTTACTCGGCGGACAGCTCCTACGAGCAGTACTTC.

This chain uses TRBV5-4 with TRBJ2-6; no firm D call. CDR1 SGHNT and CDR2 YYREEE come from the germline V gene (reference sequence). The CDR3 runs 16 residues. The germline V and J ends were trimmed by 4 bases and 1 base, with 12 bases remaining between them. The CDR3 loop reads CASSQLFGSGANVLTF. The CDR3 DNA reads TGTGCCAGCAGCCAACTTTTCGGGTCTGGGGCCAACGTCCTGACTTTC.

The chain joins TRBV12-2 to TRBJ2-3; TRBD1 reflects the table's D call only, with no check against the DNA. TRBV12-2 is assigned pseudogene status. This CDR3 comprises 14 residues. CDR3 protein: CASRTGGFTDTQYF. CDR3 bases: TGTGCAAGTCGCACGGGGGGGTTCACAGATACGCAGTATTTT.

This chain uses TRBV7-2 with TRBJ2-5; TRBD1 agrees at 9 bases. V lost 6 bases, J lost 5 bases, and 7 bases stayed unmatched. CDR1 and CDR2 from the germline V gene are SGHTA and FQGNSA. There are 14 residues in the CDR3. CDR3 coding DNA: TGTGCCAGCAGTACTGACAGGGGGTGGGAGACCCAGTACTTC. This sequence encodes CASSTDRGWETQYF.

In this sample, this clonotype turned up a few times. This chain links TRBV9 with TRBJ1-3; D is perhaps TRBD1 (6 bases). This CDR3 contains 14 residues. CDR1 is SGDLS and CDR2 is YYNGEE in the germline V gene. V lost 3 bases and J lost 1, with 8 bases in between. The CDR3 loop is CASSAGTSGNTIYF. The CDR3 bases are TGTGCCAGCAGCGCCGGGACATCTGGAAACACCATATATTTT.

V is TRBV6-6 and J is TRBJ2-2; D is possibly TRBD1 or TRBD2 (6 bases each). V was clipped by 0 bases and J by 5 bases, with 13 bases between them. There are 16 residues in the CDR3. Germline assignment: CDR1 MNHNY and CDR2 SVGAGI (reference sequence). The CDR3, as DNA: TGTGCCAGCAGTTACTCTAGTGGAGGGGGGACCGGGGAGCTGTTTTTT. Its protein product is CASSYSSGGGTGELFF.

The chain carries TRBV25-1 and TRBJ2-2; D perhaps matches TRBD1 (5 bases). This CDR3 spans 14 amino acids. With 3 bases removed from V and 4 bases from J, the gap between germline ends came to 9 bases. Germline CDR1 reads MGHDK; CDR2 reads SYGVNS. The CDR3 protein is CASSDQGGTGELFF. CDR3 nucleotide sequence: TGTGCCAGCAGTGACCAGGGCGGCACCGGGGAGCTGTTTTTT.

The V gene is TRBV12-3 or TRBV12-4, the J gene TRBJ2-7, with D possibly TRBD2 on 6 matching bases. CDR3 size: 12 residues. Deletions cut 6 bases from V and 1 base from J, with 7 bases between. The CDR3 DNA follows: TGTGCCAGCAGGAGCGGGTCCTACGAGCAGTACTTC. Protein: CASRSGSYEQYF.

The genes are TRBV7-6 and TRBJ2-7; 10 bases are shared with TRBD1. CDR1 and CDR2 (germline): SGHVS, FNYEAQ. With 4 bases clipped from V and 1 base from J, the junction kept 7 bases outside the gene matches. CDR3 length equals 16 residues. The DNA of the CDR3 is TGTGCCAGCAGCTGGAGCGGGGACAGGGGATCCTACGAGCAGTACTTC. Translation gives CASSWSGDRGSYEQYF.

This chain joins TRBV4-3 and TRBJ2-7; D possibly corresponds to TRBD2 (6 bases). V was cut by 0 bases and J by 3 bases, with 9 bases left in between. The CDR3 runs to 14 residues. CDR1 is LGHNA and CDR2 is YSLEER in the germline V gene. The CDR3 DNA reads TGCGCCAGCAGCCAAGATTGGGGACTCTACGAGCAGTACTTC. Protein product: CASSQDWGLYEQYF.

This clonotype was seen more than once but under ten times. The CDR3 sequence: CASSADISGAYEQYF. As DNA, the CDR3 is TGTGCCAGCAGCGCGGATATTAGCGGGGCTTACGAGCAGTACTTC. The rearrangement joins TRBV9 to TRBJ2-7; 8 bases align to TRBD2. The germline gives CDR1 SGDLS, CDR2 YYNGEE. V lost 3 bases to trimming and J lost 4 bases; unmatched junction nucleotides: 9. The CDR3 is 15 residues long. Full variable domain (missing parts from reference TRBV9 and TRBJ2-7): DSGVTQTPKHLITATGQRVTLRCSPRSGDLSVYWYQQSLDQGLQFLIQYYNGEERAKGNILERFSAQQFPDLHSELNLSSLELGDSALYFCASSADISGAYEQYFGPGTRLTVT.

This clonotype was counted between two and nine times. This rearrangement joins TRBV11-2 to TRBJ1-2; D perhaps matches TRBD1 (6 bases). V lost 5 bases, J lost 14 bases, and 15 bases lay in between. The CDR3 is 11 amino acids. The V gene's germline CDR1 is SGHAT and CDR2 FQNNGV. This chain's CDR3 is CASSASPGQTF. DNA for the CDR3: TGTGCCAGCAGCGCCTCCCCGGGACAAACCTTC.

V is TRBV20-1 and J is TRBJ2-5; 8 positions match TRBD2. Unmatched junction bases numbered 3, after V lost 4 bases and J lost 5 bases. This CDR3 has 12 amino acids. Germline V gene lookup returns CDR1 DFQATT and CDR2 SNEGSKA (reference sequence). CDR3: CSAIGGGETQYF. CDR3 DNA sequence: TGCAGTGCTATCGGCGGGGGGGAGACCCAGTACTTC.

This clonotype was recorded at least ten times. CDR3 nucleotide sequence: TGTGCCAGCAGCCAAGATTGGCTTTCAGATACGCAGTATTTT. Its translation is CASSQDWLSDTQYF. The chain links TRBV4-2 to TRBJ2-3; D unresolved. The CDR3 is 14 amino acids. V lost 0 bases to trimming and J lost 4 bases, with 8 bases between them. The germline CDR1 and CDR2 sequences are LGHNA and YNFKEQ.